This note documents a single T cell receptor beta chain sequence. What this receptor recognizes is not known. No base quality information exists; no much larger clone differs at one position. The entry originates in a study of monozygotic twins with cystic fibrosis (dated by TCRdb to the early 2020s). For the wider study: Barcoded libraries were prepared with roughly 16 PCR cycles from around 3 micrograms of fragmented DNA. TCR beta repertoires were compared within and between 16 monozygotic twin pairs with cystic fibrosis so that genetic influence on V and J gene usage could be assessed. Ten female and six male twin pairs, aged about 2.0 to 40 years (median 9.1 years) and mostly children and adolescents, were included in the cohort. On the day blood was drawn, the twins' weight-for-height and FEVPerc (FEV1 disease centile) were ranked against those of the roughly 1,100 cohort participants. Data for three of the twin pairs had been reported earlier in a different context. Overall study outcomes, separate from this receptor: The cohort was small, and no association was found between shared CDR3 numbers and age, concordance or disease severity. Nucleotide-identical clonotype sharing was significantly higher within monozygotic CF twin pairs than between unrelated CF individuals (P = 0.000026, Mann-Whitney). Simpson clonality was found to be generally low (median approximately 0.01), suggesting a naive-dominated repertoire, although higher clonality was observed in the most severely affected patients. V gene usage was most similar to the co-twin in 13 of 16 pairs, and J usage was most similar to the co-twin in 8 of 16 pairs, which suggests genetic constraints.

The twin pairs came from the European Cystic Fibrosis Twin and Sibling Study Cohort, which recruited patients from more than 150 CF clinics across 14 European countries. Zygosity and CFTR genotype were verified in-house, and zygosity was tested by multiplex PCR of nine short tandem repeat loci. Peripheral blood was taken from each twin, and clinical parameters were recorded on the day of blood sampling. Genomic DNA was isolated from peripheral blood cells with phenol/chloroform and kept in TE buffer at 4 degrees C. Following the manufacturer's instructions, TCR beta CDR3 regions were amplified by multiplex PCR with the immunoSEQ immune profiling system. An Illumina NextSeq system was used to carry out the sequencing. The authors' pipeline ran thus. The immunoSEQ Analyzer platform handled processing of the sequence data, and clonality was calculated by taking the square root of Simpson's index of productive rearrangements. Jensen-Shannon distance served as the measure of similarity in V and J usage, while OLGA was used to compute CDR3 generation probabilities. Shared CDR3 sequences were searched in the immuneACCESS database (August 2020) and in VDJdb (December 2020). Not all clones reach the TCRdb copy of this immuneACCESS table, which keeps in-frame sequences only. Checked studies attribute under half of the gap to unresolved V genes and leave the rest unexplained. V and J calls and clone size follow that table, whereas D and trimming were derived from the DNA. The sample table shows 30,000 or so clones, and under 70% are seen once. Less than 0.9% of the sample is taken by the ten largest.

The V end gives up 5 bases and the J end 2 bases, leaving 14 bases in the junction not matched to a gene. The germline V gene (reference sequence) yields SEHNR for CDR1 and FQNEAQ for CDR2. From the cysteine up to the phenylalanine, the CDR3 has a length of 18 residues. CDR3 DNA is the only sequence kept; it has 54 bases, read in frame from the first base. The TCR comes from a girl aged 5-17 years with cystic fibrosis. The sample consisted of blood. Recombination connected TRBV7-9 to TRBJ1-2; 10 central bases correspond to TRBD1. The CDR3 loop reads CASSGTRRDRGVNYGYTF. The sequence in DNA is TGTGCCAGCAGCGGGACTAGGAGGGACAGGGGAGTGAACTATGGCTACACCTTC.